The 13 T cell receptor beta chains presented below share a single source sample, sequenced in a study of tumor and adjacent non-tumor tissue in lung cancer. This sample's RNA came from whole unsorted tissue. The normal lung tissue was taken more than 3 cm from the tumor edge. Three rounds of nested PCR, following a modified ARM-PCR protocol, produced the TCRbeta library. From the multiplex PCR reads, TCRdb called clonotypes with MiXCR, one entry per CDR3 protein. The table lists roughly 75,000 distinct CDR3 sequences, approximately 80% of them singletons. Specimen: distant non-tumor lung tissue. The origin of the receptors is a man between 60 and 75 years old with non-small cell lung cancer.

Remarks on this clonotype: At one of its ends the junction is not consistent with the germline gene, which may arise from a read error. The gene calls are TRBV3-1 and TRBJ2-5, with TRBD2 identical over 8 bases. This CDR3 is 14 amino acids long. Germline CDR1 LGHDT, CDR2 YNNKEL (reference sequence). The CDR3 spells CPSSSGGGRETQYF. The DNA for the CDR3 is TGTCCCAGCAGTTCCGGGGGGGGCCGTGAGACCCAGTACTTC.

A note on this clonotype: Compared with germline, one end of the junction differs, possibly owing to a read error. The V gene is TRBV12-3 or TRBV12-4, the J gene TRBJ2-3, with D hard to call. This CDR3 spans 12 amino acids. Here the CDR3 reads CASSFSIDTHYF. CDR3 DNA sequence: TGTGCCAGCAGTTTCAGCATAGATACGCACTATTTT.

Turning to this clonotype: This sequence may be a read error, since a much larger clone differs from it by one base. The chain carries TRBV5-4 and TRBJ2-1, with 16 positions matching TRBD2. Germline V CDR1 and CDR2: SGHNT, YYREEE (reference sequence). The CDR3 loop spans 19 amino acids. CDR3: CPSSRPVTGTSGGANEQFF. DNA of the CDR3: TGTCCCAGCAGTCGACCCGTGACCGGGACTAGCGGGGGGGCCAATGAGCAGTTCTTC.

Worth noting for this clonotype: This may come from a read error, since a much larger clone is one base off. The chain combines TRBV28 with TRBJ1-5; 11 nucleotides align to TRBD1. CDR3 length: 18 residues. With V trimmed by 7 bases and J by 4 bases, 15 bases remained unmatched. Germline-derived CDR1 and CDR2 are MDHEN and SYDVKM. The CDR3 is CASNPPGDRGDYNQPQHF. CDR3 DNA sequence: TGTGCCAGCAATCCGCCAGGGGACAGGGGGGACTATAATCAGCCCCAGCATTTT.

Note on this clonotype: At one of its ends the junction is not consistent with the germline gene, which may arise from a read error. The chain recombines TRBV5-6 with TRBJ2-1; possibly TRBD2 for D (6 bases). Germline V gives CDR1 SGHDT, CDR2 YYEEEE. This CDR3 comprises 14 residues. CDR3 DNA sequence: TGTACCAGCAACCCTCTTCTACTAGCCCATGAGCAGTTCTTC. Its translation is CTSNPLLLAHEQFF.

A note on this clonotype: One end of the junction fails to match germline, which may point to a read error. CDR3 DNA: TGCGCCAGCTGCCAGGCCGTGACAGGGAAGTACGAGCAGTACTTC. Amino acid sequence: CASCQAVTGKYEQYF. The chain recombines TRBV4-1 with TRBJ2-7; 7 positions match TRBD1. Germline assignment: CDR1 MGHRA and CDR2 YSYEKL. The CDR3 extends over 15 amino acids.

This clonotype has a handful of counts. A much larger clonotype is one base distant, so this may be a read error. The rearrangement links TRBV29-1 to TRBJ2-2; D gene ambiguous. Trimming cost V 6 bases and J 4 bases, with 9 bases left between them. This CDR3 has 12 amino acids. CDR1 and CDR2 (germline): SQVTM, ANQGSEA. Here the CDR3 DNA reads TGCAGCGTGGGTGGGTGCACCGGGGAGCTGTTTTTT. It specifies CSVGGCTGELFF.

To note about this clonotype: The CDR3 ends on some other residue instead of the conserved phenylalanine or tryptophan, so this is likely a read error. The chain carries TRBV6-5 and TRBJ2-6; 10 bases match TRBD2. V lost 6 bases to trimming and J lost 2 bases; unmatched junction nucleotides: 7. CDR1 is MNHEY, CDR2 SVGAGI, per germline. The CDR3 runs 17 residues. As DNA, the CDR3 is TGTGCCAGCAGCCTAGCGGGAGCCGGCACTGGGGCCAACGTCCTGACTTTG. As protein: CASSLAGAGTGANVLTL.

Notes on this clonotype: It is likely a read error, because the conserved phenylalanine at the end of the CDR3 is missing. The chain joins TRBV4-1 to TRBJ1-2; D is unclear. Between the trimmed V and J ends, which lost 1 base and 1 base, there was a span of 10 bases. In germline, CDR1 is MGHRA, CDR2 YSYEKL. CDR3 length: 15 residues. The CDR3 is CASSQVRERNYGYTL. The CDR3 nucleotides read TGCGCCAGCAGCCAAGTACGGGAGCGTAACTATGGCTACACCCTC.

The rearrangement uses TRBV11-2 and TRBJ2-3; D unclear. The CDR3 runs 15 residues. Germline loops: CDR1 SGHAT, CDR2 FQNNGV. V was pared by 3 bases and J by 5 bases, with 15 bases between. The CDR3 sequence: CASSFFLRVVDTQYF. The CDR3 DNA reads TGTGCCAGCAGCTTTTTCCTAAGGGTGGTAGATACGCAGTATTTT.

A note on this clonotype: Germline is not matched at one junction end, which may reflect a read error. The gene calls are TRBV11-2 and TRBJ2-7; no clear D gene. This CDR3 is built from 14 residues. Germline CDR1 and CDR2: SGHAT and FQNNGV. The CDR3 coding sequence is TGTGCCAGCAGCTTAGGTCTGCCATCCTACGATCAGTACTTC. Its translation: CASSLGLPSYDQYF.

The chain employs TRBV6-1 and TRBJ1-1, with a weak D call TRBD1 (5 bases). Germline CDR1 reads MNHNS; CDR2 reads SASEGT. The germline V and J ends were trimmed by 10 bases and 2 bases, with 17 bases remaining between them. The CDR3 length is 14 residues. This chain's CDR3 is CANRSGPLNTEAFF. The DNA for the CDR3 is TGTGCCAACAGGTCGGGGCCTCTAAACACTGAAGCTTTCTTT.

This clonotype has a single count. V usage is TRBV12-3 or TRBV12-4 and J usage is TRBJ2-7; TRBD2 might be the D (6 bases). The CDR3 contains 17 residues. Written as DNA, the CDR3 is TGTACTAGCAGTTCCCTAATGGCAGTTTACAACTCCTACGAGCAGTACTTC. It encodes CTSSSLMAVYNSYEQYF.